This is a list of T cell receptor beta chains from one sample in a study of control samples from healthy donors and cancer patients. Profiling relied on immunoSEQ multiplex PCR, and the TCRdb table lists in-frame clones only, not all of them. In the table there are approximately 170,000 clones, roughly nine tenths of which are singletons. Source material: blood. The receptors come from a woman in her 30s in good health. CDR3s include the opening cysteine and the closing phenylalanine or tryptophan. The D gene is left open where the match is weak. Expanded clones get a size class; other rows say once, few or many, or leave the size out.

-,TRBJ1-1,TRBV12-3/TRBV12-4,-,CASSLERGTEAFF,TGTGCCAGCAGTTTGGAGCGAGGCACTGAAGCTTTCTTT
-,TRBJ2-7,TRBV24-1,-,CATSLDGSYEQYF,TGTGCCACCAGCTTGGACGGCTCCTACGAGCAGTACTTC
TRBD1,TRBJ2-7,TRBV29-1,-,CSVAGGAFYEQYF,TGCAGCGTTGCAGGGGGAGCATTCTACGAGCAGTACTTC
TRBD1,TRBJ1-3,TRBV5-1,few,CASSLVPWTGTGNTIYF,TGCGCCAGCAGCTTGGTCCCATGGACAGGGACTGGAAACACCATATATTTT
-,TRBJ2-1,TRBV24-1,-,CATSGPPAQYNEQFF,TGTGCCACCAGTGGTCCACCCGCTCAATACAATGAGCAGTTCTTC
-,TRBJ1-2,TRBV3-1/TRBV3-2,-,CASSQVHGNYGYTF,TGTGCCAGCAGCCAAGTACACGGCAACTATGGCTACACCTTC
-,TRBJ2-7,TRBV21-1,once,CASSNRAGTRDSANYEQYF,TGTGCCAGCAGCAATAGGGCTGGGACAAGGGATAGCGCAAACTACGAGCAGTACTTC
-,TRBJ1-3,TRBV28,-,CASSLLSGNTIYF,TGTGCCAGCAGTTTGCTCTCTGGAAACACCATATATTTT
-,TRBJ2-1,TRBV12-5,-,CASGLPQGEGYNEQFF,TGTGCTAGTGGTTTGCCGCAGGGGGAGGGCTACAATGAGCAGTTCTTC
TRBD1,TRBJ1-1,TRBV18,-,CASSATGAANTEAFF,TGTGCCAGCTCAGCGACAGGGGCAGCGAACACTGAAGCTTTCTTT
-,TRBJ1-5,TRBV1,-,CTSSQDLRHQPQHF,TGCACCAGCAGCCAAGATTTACGACATCAGCCCCAGCATTTT
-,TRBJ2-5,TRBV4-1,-,CASSQGGTGRETQYF,TGCGCCAGCAGCCAAGGCGGAACAGGAAGAGAGACCCAGTACTTC
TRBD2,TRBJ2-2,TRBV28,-,CASLAGRGGELFF,TGTGCCAGCCTAGCGGGAAGGGGCGGGGAGCTGTTTTTT
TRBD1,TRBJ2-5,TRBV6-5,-,CASRPTGGIETQYF,TGTGCCAGCAGGCCGACAGGGGGTATAGAGACCCAGTACTTC
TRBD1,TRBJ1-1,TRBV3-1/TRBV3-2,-,CASSQFRGLEAFF,TGTGCCAGCAGCCAATTCAGGGGGCTTGAAGCTTTCTTT
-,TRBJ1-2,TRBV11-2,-,CASSPRRTYGYTF,TGTGCCAGCAGCCCCCGGAGAACCTATGGCTACACCTTC
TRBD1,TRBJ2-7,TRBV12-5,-,CASGGQVSWEQYF,TGTGCTAGTGGTGGACAGGTCAGTTGGGAGCAGTACTTC
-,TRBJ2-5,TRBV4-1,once,CASSLGTQETQYF,TGCGCCAGCAGCCTTGGAACCCAAGAGACCCAGTACTTC
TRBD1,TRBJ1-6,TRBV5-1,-,CASSLWDRASSYNSPLHF,TGCGCCAGCAGCTTGTGGGACAGGGCAAGCTCCTATAATTCACCCCTCCACTTT
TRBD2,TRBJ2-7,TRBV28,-,CASKAALAGRFHEQYF,TGTGCCAGCAAAGCAGCCCTAGCGGGAAGGTTCCACGAGCAGTACTTC
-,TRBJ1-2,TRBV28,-,CASSLSFIAVSNYGYTF,TGTGCCAGCAGTTTATCGTTTATAGCGGTCAGCAACTATGGCTACACCTTC
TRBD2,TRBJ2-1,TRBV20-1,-,CSASRGTSGWEGEQFF,TGCAGTGCTAGTAGGGGGACTAGCGGCTGGGAGGGTGAGCAGTTCTTC
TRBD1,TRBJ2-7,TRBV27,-,CASSPNKDRGLGEQYF,TGTGCCAGCAGTCCGAACAAGGACAGGGGGCTGGGCGAGCAGTACTTC
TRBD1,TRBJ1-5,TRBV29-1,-,CSVATGTNQPQHF,TGCAGCGTCGCGACAGGGACAAATCAGCCCCAGCATTTT
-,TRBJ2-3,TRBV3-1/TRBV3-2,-,CASSQEPGNTDTQYF,TGTGCCAGCAGCCAAGAACCAGGGAACACAGATACGCAGTATTTT
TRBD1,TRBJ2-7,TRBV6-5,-,CASQGVSYEQYF,TGTGCCAGCCAGGGGGTGAGTTACGAGCAGTACTTC
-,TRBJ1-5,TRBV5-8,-,CASSLAGKGNQPQHF,TGTGCCAGCAGCTTGGCAGGGAAGGGCAATCAGCCCCAGCATTTT
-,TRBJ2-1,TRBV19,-,CASSIDLRSFYNEQFF,TGTGCCAGTAGTATAGATCTGCGCAGCTTCTACAATGAGCAGTTCTTC
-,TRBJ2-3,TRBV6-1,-,CASSEVSATTDTQYF,TGTGCCAGCAGTGAAGTTAGCGCGACCACAGATACGCAGTATTTT
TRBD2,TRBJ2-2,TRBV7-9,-,CASSFPSGRANTGELFF,TGTGCCAGCAGCTTCCCTAGCGGGAGGGCGAACACCGGGGAGCTGTTTTTT
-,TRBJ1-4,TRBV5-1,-,CASSLGSTNEKLFF,TGCGCCAGCAGCTTAGGGTCTACTAATGAAAAACTGTTTTTT
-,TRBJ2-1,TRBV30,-,CAWSRDYNEQFF,TGTGCCTGGAGTAGGGATTACAATGAGCAGTTCTTC
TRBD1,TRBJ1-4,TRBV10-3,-,CAISESWGTGDEKLFF,TGTGCCATCAGTGAGTCGTGGGGGACAGGGGATGAAAAACTGTTTTTT
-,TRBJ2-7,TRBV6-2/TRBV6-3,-,CASSYWGQAYEQYF,TGTGCCAGCAGCTACTGGGGACAAGCCTACGAGCAGTACTTC
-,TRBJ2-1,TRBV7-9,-,CASSLEDQLGEQFF,TGTGCCAGCAGCTTGGAGGACCAATTGGGTGAGCAGTTCTTC
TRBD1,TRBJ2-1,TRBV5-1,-,CASSRDSSYNEQFF,TGCGCCAGCAGCCGGGACAGCTCCTACAATGAGCAGTTCTTC
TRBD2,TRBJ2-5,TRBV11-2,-,CASSLWGLAETQETQYF,TGTGCCAGCAGCTTGTGGGGACTAGCGGAGACCCAAGAGACCCAGTACTTC
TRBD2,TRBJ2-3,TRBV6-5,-,CASSYNPSGSTDTQYF,TGTGCCAGCAGTTACAACCCTAGCGGTAGCACAGATACGCAGTATTTT
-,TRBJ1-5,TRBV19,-,CASSIGRQTFNQPQHF,TGTGCCAGTAGTATAGGTAGGCAGACATTCAATCAGCCCCAGCATTTT
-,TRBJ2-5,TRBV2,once,CASSRGLPMGETQYF,TGTGCCAGCAGTAGGGGTCTCCCGATGGGGGAGACCCAGTACTTC
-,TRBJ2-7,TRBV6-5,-,CASSLGELSYEQYF,TGTGCCAGCAGTTTGGGGGAGCTCTCCTACGAGCAGTACTTC
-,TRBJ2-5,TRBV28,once,CASFGTLGRNHGTQYF,TGTGCCAGCTTCGGGACACTCGGACGAAACCATGGGACCCAGTACTTC